This T cell receptor beta chain was identified during a study of T-cell memory formation after mild COVID-19 (dated by TCRdb to the early 2020s). Background on the whole study: TCR sequence clusters from the two donors were found to be largely donor specific. In two donors, T-cell clones that expanded and contracted after mild COVID-19 were followed by sequencing TCRalpha and TCRbeta repertoires longitudinally. Two young, previously healthy adult volunteers made up the cohort, one male and one female. General findings and caveats noted by the study authors: Some responding clones were found in pre-infection memory, which suggests that pre-existing cross-reactive memory T cells took part in the SARS-CoV-2 response. Contracting CD4+ clones turned up mainly in the CM and EM memory subsets, whereas EMRA was where CD8+ clones were enriched. Balanced CD4/CD8 phenotypes were observed for clones contracting from day 15 to 85, whereas a bias towards CD4+ was observed for a second wave of clones expanding from day 15 to 37. Whether the second-wave clones peaking on day 37 were SARS-CoV-2 specific was not confirmed. The study covered only a couple of mild cases, and larger cohorts including severe cases with pre-infection samples were considered necessary.

The trim is 0 bases for V and 3 bases for J, with a gap of 11 bases between the germline ends. CDR1 and CDR2 are read off the germline V gene as LGHNA and YNFKEQ. Measured from the cysteine to the phenylalanine, the CDR3 is 16 residues long. Kept here is only the CDR3 DNA, which spans 48 bases and is read in frame from base 1. PBMCs were isolated by Ficoll-Paque density gradient centrifugation. Turning to this clonotype: What antigen it recognizes has not been identified. No per-base quality is available; no much larger clone lies one base away.

Instrument used: Illumina NovaSeq 6000. cDNA libraries for TCRalpha and TCRbeta were prepared by 5'RACE using constant-segment primers, with sample barcodes and unique molecular identifiers added. Trizol reagent was used to extract RNA from every sample. Library amplification was performed in two PCR steps, and a second sample barcode and Illumina TruSeq adapters were introduced in the second step. The libraries were sequenced on an Illumina NovaSeq using 2 x 150 bp paired-end reads. The original methods were these. The reads were demultiplexed and collapsed into UMI-guided consensus sequences using migec v1.2.7. Using mixcr v2.1.11, the UMI consensuses were aligned to TRA and TRB V and J templates and assembled into clonotypes. Expanded or contracted clonotypes were those called significant by both edgeR and NoisET, with noise models trained on biological replicates. For edgeR calls, the thresholds were a false discovery rate-adjusted p below 0.01 and a log2 fold-change of 1. PCA with hierarchical clustering of max-normalized trajectories of the 1000 most abundant clonotypes was used as exploratory dynamics analysis. Separately sequenced CD4+ and CD8+ repertoires were used to assign the CD4 or CD8 phenotype of responding clones. TCRdb reprocessed the public reads (quality trimming at Q25 with fastp, clone calling with MiXCR) and kept in-frame beta chains. Rows with a matching CDR3 protein are joined into one entry that keeps the most common DNA and genes. The V and J calls, along with clone size, are taken from TCRdb and not from the paper's own processing. This sample comprises approximately 450,000 distinct CDR3 sequences, around a sixth of them detected only once. Together, the top ten hold around 12% of the sample.

The TCR was taken from an adult woman who had mild COVID-19 (a few samples of this study predate the infection). The sample titles of this study are shuffled in the database, so cell type and time point are left out; the donor was told from shared clones. The sample was PBMCs or a T cell subset sorted from them (not recorded which). The sequence joins TRBV4-2 to TRBJ1-4, with no confident D gene call. The DNA sequence reads TGTGCCAGCAGCCAAGATTGGCGCCAGCCTAATGAAAAACTGTTTTTT. It codes for CASSQDWRQPNEKLFF.